The 26 T cell receptor beta chains below come from one sample, sequenced in a study of CD8+CD57+ T cells in acquired aplastic anemia. Genomic DNA served as template for TCR beta VDJ and CDR3 profiling. In TCRdb, the reads were re-called with MiXCR into one record per CDR3 protein. The sample holds approximately 70,000 distinct CDR3 sequences, less than 65% seen once. The sample taken for sequencing was sorted CD4+, CD8+, or CD8+CD57+ T cells (not recorded which) from PBMCs. The source is a human donor in good health, serving as a control.

At least ten counts were recorded for this clonotype. The chain links TRBV20-1 to TRBJ1-1; the D is unclear. The CDR3 totals 13 residues. The ends were cut back, 2 bases at V and 1 base at J, with 8 bases in the middle. Per the germline V gene, CDR1 is DFQATT and CDR2 is SNEGSKA (reference sequence). The CDR3 protein is CSARLTPNTEAFF. The CDR3 nucleotides read TGCAGTGCTAGACTGACACCGAACACTGAAGCTTTCTTT.

The rearrangement joins TRBV5-4 to TRBJ2-1; D is perhaps TRBD2 (6 bases). Germline V gene data show CDR1 as SGHNT and CDR2 as YYREEE (reference sequence). The CDR3 runs 18 residues. The ends were cut back, 2 bases at V and 0 bases at J, with 18 bases in the middle. CDR3: CASSFPLGGLISYNEQFF. The DNA of the CDR3 is TGTGCCAGCAGCTTCCCCCTCGGAGGGCTGATCTCCTACAATGAGCAGTTCTTC. The variable domain in full, completed from reference TRBV5-4 and TRBJ2-1, reads ETGVTQSPTHLIKTRGQQVTLRCSSQSGHNTVSWYQQALGQGPQFIFQYYREEENGRGNFPPRFSGLQFPNYSSELNVNALELDDSALYLCASSFPLGGLISYNEQFFGPGTRLTVL.

On this clonotype itself: One end of the junction is discordant with germline, which a read error may explain. V and J are TRBV11-1 and TRBJ1-6, with D possibly TRBD1 on 6 matching bases. The germline V gene has CDR1 SGHAT and CDR2 FQDESV (reference sequence). This CDR3 has 16 residues. CDR3 coding DNA: TGTGTCAGCAGCCCAGGGGACGCGTCTTTCAATTCACCCCTCCACTTT. This codes for CVSSPGDASFNSPLHF.

The rearrangement joins TRBV29-1 to TRBJ1-1, with unresolved D. This CDR3 contains 18 residues. Germline values: CDR1 SQVTM, CDR2 ANQGSEA. V was clipped by 4 bases and J by 0 bases, with 24 bases between them. The CDR3 region has the DNA TGCAGCGTTGGTACTCTCCCTGAATTTGAAGGCATGAACACTGAAGCTTTCTTT. This encodes CSVGTLPEFEGMNTEAFF.

The table lists this clonotype with a few counts. This rearrangement joins TRBV19 to TRBJ1-5, with 7 nucleotides matching TRBD1. The length of the CDR3 is 15 residues. V was clipped by 4 bases and J by 2 bases; unmatched bases: 5. Germline V lookup: CDR1 LNHDA, CDR2 SQIVND (reference sequence). The chain's CDR3 is CASSTGGKGNQPQHF. The CDR3 region has the DNA TGTGCCAGTAGTACAGGGGGTAAGGGCAATCAGCCCCAGCATTTT.

This clonotype came up a few times. The rearrangement joins TRBV10-3 to TRBJ2-3, with 14 positions matching TRBD2. The V gene end was trimmed by 6 bases and the J gene end by 11 bases; junction bases not matched to a gene: 13. This CDR3 is built from 16 residues. Germline CDR1 is ENHRY and CDR2 is SYGVKD. CDR3 DNA: TGTGCCATCAGGGGACTAGCGGGAGCCTCCTACAATGAGCAGTATTTT. Translated: CAIRGLAGASYNEQYF.

The V call is TRBV19, the J call TRBJ2-7; 8 bases map to TRBD1. The CDR3 sequence is 15 residues long. Germline loops: CDR1 LNHDA, CDR2 SQIVND (reference sequence). V lost 6 bases, J lost 3 bases, and 10 bases stayed unmatched. The CDR3, as DNA: TGTGCCAGTAGCCCCGGGACAGGACGCAACTACGAGCAGTACTTC. Protein product: CASSPGTGRNYEQYF.

This clonotype was picked up many times. This chain uses TRBV7-9 with TRBJ2-1, with D possibly matching TRBD2 (7 bases). V lost 5 bases, J lost 4 bases, and 12 bases lay in between. The CDR3 is 14 amino acids. The germline gives CDR1 SEHNR, CDR2 FQNEAQ (reference sequence). In nucleotides, the CDR3 is TGTGCCAGCAGCCAAGGGGGGGATTACAATGAGCAGTTCTTC. Amino acid sequence: CASSQGGDYNEQFF.

This clonotype was recorded at least ten times. CDR3 loop: CSAPSYQGRATNEKLFF. In DNA form, the CDR3 reads TGCAGTGCTCCCTCTTATCAAGGGCGGGCGACTAATGAAAAACTGTTTTTT. The chain combines TRBV20-1 with TRBJ1-4; D gene unclear. In germline, CDR1 is DFQATT, CDR2 SNEGSKA (reference sequence). CDR3 length: 17 amino acids. V shed 5 bases and J shed 2 bases, with 21 bases lying between them.

Turning to this clonotype: Here the CDR3 omits its conserved ending phenylalanine or tryptophan, so a read error is the likely source. V usage is TRBV7-9 and J usage is TRBJ1-1; 8 bases map to TRBD1. CDR3 length: 14 amino acids. The germline V gene has CDR1 SEHNR and CDR2 FQNEAQ (reference sequence). V dropped 4 bases and J dropped 10; count of bases not matched to a gene: 11. CDR3 bases: TGTGCCAGCAGCTCAGGTGGACAGGGCCCCGGAGCTTTCCTT. It codes for CASSSGGQGPGAFL.

Remarks on this clonotype: No conserved phenylalanine or tryptophan is present at the end of the CDR3, so a read error is the likely explanation. The chain recombines TRBV7-8 with TRBJ2-5, with unresolved D. V was trimmed by 9 bases and J by 9 bases, leaving 20 bases between them. Germline V lookup: CDR1 SGHVS, CDR2 FQNEAQ. CDR3 length: 13 amino acids. The CDR3 bases are TGTGCCAGAAGCCCAAGAGCTTCTAAGGCCCAGTACCTC. The encoded protein is CARSPRASKAQYL.

The CDR3 protein is CASSWGGDKSPLHF. DNA of the CDR3: TGTGCCAGCAGCTGGGGGGGAGACAAGTCACCCCTCCACTTT. This chain connects TRBV2 to TRBJ1-6; possibly TRBD1 for D (5 bases). Trimming took 6 bases from V and 10 from J, leaving 16 bases between them. The CDR3 covers 14 residues. Looked up from germline, CDR1 is SNHLY and CDR2 is FYNNEI.

The CDR3 DNA reads TGTGCCAGCAGTGGAGCCGGGGGGCTTAACTATGGCTACACCTTC. Translating gives CASSGAGGLNYGYTF. This chain joins TRBV6-1 and TRBJ1-2; perhaps TRBD1 as D (6 bases). V was trimmed by 4 bases and J by 1 base, leaving 13 bases between them. Germline-derived CDR1 and CDR2 are MNHNS and SASEGT. This CDR3 is built from 15 residues.

The V gene is TRBV19, the J gene TRBJ1-6; weak D call: TRBD1 (6 bases). V lost 3 bases to trimming and J lost 1 base, with 7 bases between them. The CDR3 is 15 amino acids. Per the germline V gene, CDR1 is LNHDA and CDR2 is SQIVND (reference sequence). CDR3 sequence reads: CASSIGTSYNSPLHF. The CDR3 DNA reads as TGTGCCAGTAGTATCGGGACATCCTATAATTCACCCCTCCACTTT.

By share of the sample, this clonotype is medium-sized. The chain joins TRBV10-3 to TRBJ1-5; 8 bases line up with TRBD1. The CDR3 consists of 14 residues. Losses at the gene ends were 6 bases for V and 2 bases for J; bases not matched to a gene: 3. Per germline, CDR1 ENHRY and CDR2 SYGVKD. CDR3: CAISTDRGNQPQHF. CDR3 nucleotides: TGTGCCATCAGCACGGACAGGGGCAATCAGCCCCAGCATTTT.

V usage is TRBV2 and J usage is TRBJ2-6; 9 nucleotides match TRBD2. Germline V gene lookup returns CDR1 SNHLY and CDR2 FYNNEI. The CDR3 consists of 16 residues. Germline trimming cut 10 bases from V and 2 bases from J; bases unmatched to any gene: 9. This CDR3 is CATRPVAGAGANVLTF. For the CDR3, the DNA is TGTGCCACTCGCCCGGTAGCGGGGGCTGGGGCCAACGTCCTGACTTTC. The full variable domain, in which reference TRBV2 and TRBJ2-6 provide the parts outside the CDR3, is EPEVTQTPSHQVTQMGQEVILRCVPISNHLYFYWYRQILGQKVEFLVSFYNNEISEKSEIFDDQFSVERPDGSNFTLKIRSTKLEDSAMYFCATRPVAGAGANVLTFGAGSRLTVL.

This clonotype was seen many times. A much larger clone lies a single base off, so this may be a read error. V gene TRBV19 combines with J gene TRBJ1-4; no reliable D call. Germline CDR1 and CDR2: LNHDA and SQIVND (reference sequence). This CDR3 spans 15 amino acids. The CDR3 DNA is TGTGCCAGTAGTATACGGACGACACTGAATGAAGAACTGTTTTTT. This sequence encodes CASSIRTTLNEELFF.

This clonotype has a count of ten or more. V and J are TRBV2 and TRBJ2-2, with 16 bases matching TRBD2. Germline V gives CDR1 SNHLY, CDR2 FYNNEI. The trim removed 6 bases at V and 5 bases at J, leaving 9 bases unmatched. The CDR3 extends over 18 amino acids. CDR3: CASSEPGLAGGKTGELFF. The DNA for the CDR3 is TGTGCCAGCAGCGAACCGGGACTAGCGGGAGGGAAGACCGGGGAGCTGTTTTTT.

The V gene is TRBV2, the J gene TRBJ1-4, with 7 bases that match TRBD1. The CDR3 has 15 amino acids. CDR1 is SNHLY and CDR2 is FYNNEI in the germline V gene. V dropped 4 bases and J dropped 0; count of bases not matched to a gene: 2. The CDR3 sequence: CASSGQGSTNEKLFF. In nucleotides, the CDR3 is TGTGCCAGCAGTGGACAGGGCTCAACTAATGAAAAACTGTTTTTT.

This clonotype has a count of ten or more. The chain is built from TRBV11-2 and TRBJ2-1, with D possibly TRBD2 on 5 matching bases. V lost 5 bases, J lost 6 bases, and 11 bases lay in between. This CDR3 is 13 amino acids long. Germline lookup yields CDR1 SGHAT and CDR2 FQNNGV. Here the CDR3 reads CASSRTLGNEQFF. The CDR3, as DNA: TGTGCCAGCAGCCGGACTTTAGGCAATGAGCAGTTCTTC.

The genes are TRBV19 and TRBJ2-7; the D is unclear. This CDR3 has 13 residues. Germline V gene sequence: CDR1 LNHDA, CDR2 SQIVND (reference sequence). The V and J ends lost 2 bases and 7 bases respectively, with 12 bases between them. The CDR3 bases are TGTGCCAGTAGTATATATCTCACCGGGGAGCAGTACTTC. This gives the protein CASSIYLTGEQYF.

The chain combines TRBV29-1 with TRBJ2-7, with D perhaps assigned TRBD1 or TRBD2 (6 bases each). The CDR3 has 14 amino acids. V was clipped by 7 bases and J by 4 bases, with 20 bases between them. Germline loops: CDR1 SQVTM, CDR2 ANQGSEA. The CDR3 DNA reads TGCAGCGCGTCCGGGACAACTAGCACGTACGAGCAGTACTTC. Protein sequence: CSASGTTSTYEQYF.

This clonotype was seen many times. The rearrangement joins TRBV6-1 to TRBJ1-3; the D gene is possibly TRBD1 (5 bases). Germline CDR1 MNHNS, CDR2 SASEGT. Trimming pared 8 bases from V and 0 bases from J, leaving 17 bases between. This CDR3 region has 16 residues. The CDR3, as DNA: TGTGCCAGCTCCAAACAGCAGGGTTACTCTGGAAACACCATATATTTT. Protein sequence: CASSKQQGYSGNTIYF.

The gene calls are TRBV20-1 and TRBJ1-2; no reliable D call. With 0 bases removed from V and 5 bases from J, the gap between germline ends came to 10 bases. Germline CDR1 and CDR2: DFQATT and SNEGSKA (reference sequence). The CDR3 is made up of 13 amino acids. The CDR3 bases are TGCAGTGCTAGAGATCTCTGGGGATATGGCTACACCTTC. Its translation: CSARDLWGYGYTF.

The chain recombines TRBV10-3 with TRBJ2-3; either TRBD1 or TRBD2 may fit D (5 bases each). The ends were cut back, 3 bases at V and 1 base at J, with 14 bases in the middle. This CDR3 has 16 residues. Germline CDR1 ENHRY, CDR2 SYGVKD. This CDR3 reads CAISERAGSGTDTQYF. CDR3 DNA: TGTGCCATCAGTGAAAGGGCAGGGAGTGGCACAGATACGCAGTATTTT.

This clonotype has a count of ten or more. The chain couples TRBV11-3 to TRBJ2-3; D possibly uses TRBD1 or TRBD2 (6 bases each). The CDR3 runs 16 residues. V gave up 5 bases and J gave up 0 bases, with 15 bases separating them. The V gene's germline CDR1 is SGHNT and CDR2 YENEEA. The CDR3 DNA follows: TGTGCCAGCAGCCGGGTGAAGGGGGGAAGCACAGATACGCAGTATTTT. Its protein is CASSRVKGGSTDTQYF.